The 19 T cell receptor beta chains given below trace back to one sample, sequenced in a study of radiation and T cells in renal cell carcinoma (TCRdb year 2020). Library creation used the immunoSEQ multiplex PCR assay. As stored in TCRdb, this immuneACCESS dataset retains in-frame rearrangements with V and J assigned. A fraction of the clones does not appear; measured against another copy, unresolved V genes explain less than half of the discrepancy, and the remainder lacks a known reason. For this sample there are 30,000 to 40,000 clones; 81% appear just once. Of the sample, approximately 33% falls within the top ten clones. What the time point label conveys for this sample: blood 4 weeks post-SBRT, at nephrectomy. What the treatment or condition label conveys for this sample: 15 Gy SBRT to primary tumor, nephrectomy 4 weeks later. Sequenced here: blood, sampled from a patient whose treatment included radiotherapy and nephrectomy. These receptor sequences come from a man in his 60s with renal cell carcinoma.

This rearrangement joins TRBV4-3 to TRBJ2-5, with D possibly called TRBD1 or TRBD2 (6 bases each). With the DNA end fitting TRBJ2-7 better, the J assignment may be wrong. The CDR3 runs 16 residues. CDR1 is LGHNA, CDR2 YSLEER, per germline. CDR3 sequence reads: CASSQDIGGGGYEQYF. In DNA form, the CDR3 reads TGCGCCAGCAGCCAAGACATAGGGGGAGGCGGGTACGAGCAGTACTTC.

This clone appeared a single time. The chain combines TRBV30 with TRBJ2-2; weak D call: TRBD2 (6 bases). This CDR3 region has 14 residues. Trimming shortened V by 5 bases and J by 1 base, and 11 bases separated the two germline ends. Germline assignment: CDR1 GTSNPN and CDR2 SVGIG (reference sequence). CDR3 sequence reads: CAWGTSRNTGELFF. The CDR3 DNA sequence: TGTGCCTGGGGCACTAGCAGGAACACCGGGGAGCTGTTTTTT.

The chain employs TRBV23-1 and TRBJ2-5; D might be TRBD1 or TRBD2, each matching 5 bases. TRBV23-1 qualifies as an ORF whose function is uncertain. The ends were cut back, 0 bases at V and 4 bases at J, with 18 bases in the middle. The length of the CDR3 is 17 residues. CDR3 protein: CASSQSGTSWGRETQYF. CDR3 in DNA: TGCGCCAGCAGTCAATCGGGGACCTCTTGGGGGAGAGAGACCCAGTACTTC.

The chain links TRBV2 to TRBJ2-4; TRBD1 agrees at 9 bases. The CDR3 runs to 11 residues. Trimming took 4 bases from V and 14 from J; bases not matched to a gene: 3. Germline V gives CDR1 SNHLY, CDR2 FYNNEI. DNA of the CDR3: TGTGCCAGCAGTGGGGGGACAGGGAAGTACTTC. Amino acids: CASSGGTGKYF.

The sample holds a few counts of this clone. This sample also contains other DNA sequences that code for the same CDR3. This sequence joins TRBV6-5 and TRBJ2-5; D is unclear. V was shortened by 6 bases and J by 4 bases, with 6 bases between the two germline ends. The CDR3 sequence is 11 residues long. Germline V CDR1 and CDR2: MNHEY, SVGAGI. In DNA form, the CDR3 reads TGTGCCAGCAGCCCCGGAGAGACCCAGTACTTC. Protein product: CASSPGETQYF.

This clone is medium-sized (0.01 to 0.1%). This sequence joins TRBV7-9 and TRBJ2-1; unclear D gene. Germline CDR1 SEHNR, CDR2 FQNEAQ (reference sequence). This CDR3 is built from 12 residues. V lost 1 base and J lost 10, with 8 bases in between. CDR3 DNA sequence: TGTGCCAGCAGCTTAGGGTCTTGGGAGCAGTTCTTC. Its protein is CASSLGSWEQFF.

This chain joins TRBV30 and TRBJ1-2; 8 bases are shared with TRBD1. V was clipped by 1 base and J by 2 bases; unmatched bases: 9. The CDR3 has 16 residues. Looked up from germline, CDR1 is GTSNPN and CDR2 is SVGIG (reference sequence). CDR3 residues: CAWSGRDRRPNYGYTF. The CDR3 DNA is TGTGCCTGGAGTGGAAGGGACAGGAGACCCAACTATGGCTACACCTTC. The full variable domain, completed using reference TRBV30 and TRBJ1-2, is SQTIHQWPATLVQPVGSPLSLECTVEGTSNPNLYWYRQAAGRGLQLLFYSVGIGQISSEVPQNLSASRPQDRQFILSSKKLLLSDSGFYLCAWSGRDRRPNYGYTFGSGTRLTVV.

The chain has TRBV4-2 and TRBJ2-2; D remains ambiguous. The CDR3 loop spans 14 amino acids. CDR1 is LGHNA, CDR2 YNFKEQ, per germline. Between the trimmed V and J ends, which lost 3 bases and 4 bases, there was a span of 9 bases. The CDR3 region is CASSHRPGTGELFF. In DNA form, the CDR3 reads TGTGCCAGCAGCCACCGACCAGGCACCGGGGAGCTGTTTTTT.

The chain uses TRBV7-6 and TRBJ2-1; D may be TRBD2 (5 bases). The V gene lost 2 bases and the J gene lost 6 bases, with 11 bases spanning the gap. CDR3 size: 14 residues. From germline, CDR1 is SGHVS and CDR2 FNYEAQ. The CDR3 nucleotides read TGTGCCAGCAGCTTAAACCCTAGCTTCAATGAGCAGTTCTTC. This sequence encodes CASSLNPSFNEQFF.

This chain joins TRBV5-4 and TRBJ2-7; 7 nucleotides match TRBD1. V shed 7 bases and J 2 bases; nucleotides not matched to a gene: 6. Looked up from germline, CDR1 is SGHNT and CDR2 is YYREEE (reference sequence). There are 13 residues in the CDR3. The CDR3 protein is CASAPGQTYEQYF. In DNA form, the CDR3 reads TGTGCCAGCGCGCCGGGACAGACCTACGAGCAGTACTTC. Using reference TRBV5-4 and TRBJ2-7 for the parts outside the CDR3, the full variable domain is ETGVTQSPTHLIKTRGQQVTLRCSSQSGHNTVSWYQQALGQGPQFIFQYYREEENGRGNFPPRFSGLQFPNYSSELNVNALELDDSALYLCASAPGQTYEQYFGPGTRLTVT.

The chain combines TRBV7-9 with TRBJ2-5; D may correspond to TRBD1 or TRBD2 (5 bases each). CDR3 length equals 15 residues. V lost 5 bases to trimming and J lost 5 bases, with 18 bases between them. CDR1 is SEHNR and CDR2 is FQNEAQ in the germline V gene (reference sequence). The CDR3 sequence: CASSPSGPAAETQYF. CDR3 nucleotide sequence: TGTGCCAGCAGCCCATCAGGGCCAGCGGCGGAGACCCAGTACTTC. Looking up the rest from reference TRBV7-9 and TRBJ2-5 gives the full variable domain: DTGVSQNPRHKITKRGQNVTFRCDPISEHNRLYWYRQTLGQGPEFLTYFQNEAQLEKSRLLSDRFSAERPKGSFSTLEIQRTEQGDSAMYLCASSPSGPAAETQYFGPGTRLLVL.

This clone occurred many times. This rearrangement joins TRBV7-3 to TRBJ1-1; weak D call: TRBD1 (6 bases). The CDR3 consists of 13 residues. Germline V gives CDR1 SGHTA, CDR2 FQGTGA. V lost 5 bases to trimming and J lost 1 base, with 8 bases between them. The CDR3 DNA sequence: TGTGCCAGCAGCCTACAGGGGAACACTGAAGCTTTCTTT. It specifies CASSLQGNTEAFF.

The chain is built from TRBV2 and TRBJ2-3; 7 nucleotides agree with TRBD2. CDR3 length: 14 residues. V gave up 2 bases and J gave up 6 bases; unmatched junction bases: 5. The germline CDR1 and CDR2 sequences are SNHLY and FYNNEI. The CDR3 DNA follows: TGTGCCAGCAGTGAATTAACGCGGGGGGATACGCAGTATTTT. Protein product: CASSELTRGDTQYF.

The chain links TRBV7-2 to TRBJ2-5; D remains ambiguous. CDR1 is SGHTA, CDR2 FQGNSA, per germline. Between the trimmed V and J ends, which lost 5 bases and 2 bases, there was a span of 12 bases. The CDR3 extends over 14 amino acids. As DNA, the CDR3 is TGTGCCAGCAGCCGCTTTGGATCGCAAGAGACCCAGTACTTC. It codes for CASSRFGSQETQYF.

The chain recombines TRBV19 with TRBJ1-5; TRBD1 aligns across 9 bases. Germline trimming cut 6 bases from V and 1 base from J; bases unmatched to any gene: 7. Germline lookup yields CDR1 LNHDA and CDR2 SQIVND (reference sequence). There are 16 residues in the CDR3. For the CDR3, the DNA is TGTGCCAGTAGCCCGGGACAGGGAGGCAGCAATCAGCCCCAGCATTTT. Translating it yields CASSPGQGGSNQPQHF.

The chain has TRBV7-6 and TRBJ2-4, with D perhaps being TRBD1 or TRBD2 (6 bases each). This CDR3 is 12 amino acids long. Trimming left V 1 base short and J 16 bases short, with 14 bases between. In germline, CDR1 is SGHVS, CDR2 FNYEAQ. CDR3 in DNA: TGTGCCAGCAGCTTAGTAGGGGGGCGAATTTACTTC. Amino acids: CASSLVGGRIYF.

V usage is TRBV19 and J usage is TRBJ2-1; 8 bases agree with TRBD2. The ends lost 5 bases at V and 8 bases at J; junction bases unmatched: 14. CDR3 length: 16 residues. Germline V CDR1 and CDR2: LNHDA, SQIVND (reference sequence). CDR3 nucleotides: TGTGCCAGTAGTCCCCGGACTAGCCTGGTTTCAGATGAGCAGTTCTTC. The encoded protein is CASSPRTSLVSDEQFF.

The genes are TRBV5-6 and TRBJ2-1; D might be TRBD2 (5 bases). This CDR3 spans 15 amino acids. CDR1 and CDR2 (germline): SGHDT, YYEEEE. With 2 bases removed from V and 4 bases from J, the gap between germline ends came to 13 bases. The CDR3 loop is CASSLRAEPYNEQFF. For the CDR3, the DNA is TGTGCCAGCAGCTTAAGAGCGGAGCCATACAATGAGCAGTTCTTC.

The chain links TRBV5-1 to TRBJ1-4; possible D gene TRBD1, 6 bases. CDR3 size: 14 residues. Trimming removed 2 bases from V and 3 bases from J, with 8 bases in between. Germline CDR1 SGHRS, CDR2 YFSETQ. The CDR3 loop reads CASSFDRPNEKLFF. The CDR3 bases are TGCGCCAGCAGCTTCGACAGGCCTAATGAAAAACTGTTTTTT.